These T cell receptor beta chains were read from a single sample in a study of naive and memory T cell subsets. Each CDR3 protein is one row after TCRdb ran MiXCR on the 5' RACE reads. The sample lists more than 45,000 distinct CDR3 sequences; approximately 4.5% were seen once. These receptors were obtained from a female donor in good health. Each CDR3 is given with its conserved first and last residue. The D gene is left open where the match is weak. Some rows have no size entry. The others give once, few or many, or a class for an expanded clone.

J gene: TRBJ2-3; V gene: TRBV7-8; D gene: .; clone size: many; CDR3 DNA: TGTGCCAGCAGCTCCCTGCCAGATACGCAGTATTTT; CDR3 protein: CASSSLPDTQYF
J gene: TRBJ1-2; V gene: TRBV12-3/TRBV12-4; D gene: .; clone size: many; CDR3 DNA: TGTGCCAGCAGTTTAGAAACAGGGTTTCACTATGGCTACACCTTC; CDR3 protein: CASSLETGFHYGYTF
J gene: TRBJ2-1; V gene: TRBV3-1; D gene: .; clone size: .; CDR3 DNA: TGTGCCAGCAGCCTCCGTTCACGGCAGTTCTTC; CDR3 protein: CASSLRSRQFF
J gene: TRBJ2-3; V gene: TRBV21-1; D gene: .; clone size: .; CDR3 DNA: TGTGCCAGCAGCTTAAAGAGGGGATTCGGAGATACGCAGTATTTT; CDR3 protein: CASSLKRGFGDTQYF
J gene: TRBJ1-6; V gene: TRBV28; D gene: .; clone size: few; CDR3 DNA: TGTGCCAGCAAGGAGAGCTCCTATAATTCACCCCTCCACTTT; CDR3 protein: CASKESSYNSPLHF
J gene: TRBJ1-2; V gene: TRBV29-1; D gene: .; clone size: many; CDR3 DNA: TGCAGCGTTGAGACATTCGGACCGAGCAGTGGAAATGGCTACACCTTC; CDR3 protein: CSVETFGPSSGNGYTF
J gene: TRBJ1-6; V gene: TRBV20-1; D gene: .; clone size: many; CDR3 DNA: TGCAGTGCTAGAGTTGCACACTCCTATAATTCACCCCTCCACTTT; CDR3 protein: CSARVAHSYNSPLHF
J gene: TRBJ1-2; V gene: TRBV5-1; D gene: .; clone size: .; CDR3 DNA: TGCGCCAGCAGCCATGGGGAGGTGTTTGGCGACACCTTC; CDR3 protein: CASSHGEVFGDTF
J gene: TRBJ1-1; V gene: TRBV27; D gene: TRBD1; clone size: .; CDR3 DNA: TGTGCCAGCAGTTTCAGGACAGGTTTGAACACTGAAGCTTTCTTT; CDR3 protein: CASSFRTGLNTEAFF
J gene: TRBJ2-7; V gene: TRBV4-1; D gene: TRBD2; clone size: .; CDR3 DNA: TGCGCCAGCAGCCGCTTGGGACTACCACCCTACGAGCAGTACTTC; CDR3 protein: CASSRLGLPPYEQYF
J gene: TRBJ2-7; V gene: TRBV29-1; D gene: TRBD2; clone size: .; CDR3 DNA: TGCAGCGTTTTGGCGGGAGTAAACGAGCAGTACTTC; CDR3 protein: CSVLAGVNEQYF
J gene: TRBJ1-1; V gene: TRBV29-1; D gene: .; clone size: many; CDR3 DNA: TGCAGCGTTGTGGGGTTGGACACTGAAGCTTTCTTT; CDR3 protein: CSVVGLDTEAFF
J gene: TRBJ2-1; V gene: TRBV5-4; D gene: TRBD1; clone size: many; CDR3 DNA: TGTGCCAGCAGCTCCGGGACAGTCTCCTACAATGAGCAGTTCTTC; CDR3 protein: CASSSGTVSYNEQFF
J gene: TRBJ1-5; V gene: TRBV12-3/TRBV12-4; D gene: .; clone size: many; CDR3 DNA: TGTGCCAGCAGTTTAGCGCGTGAGACTTATAGCAATCAGCCCCAGCATTTT; CDR3 protein: CASSLARETYSNQPQHF
J gene: TRBJ2-1; V gene: TRBV18; D gene: .; clone size: many; CDR3 DNA: TGTGCCAGCTCACCACCTGTTAGCTCCTACAATGAGCAGTTCTTC; CDR3 protein: CASSPPVSSYNEQFF
J gene: TRBJ2-5; V gene: TRBV10-3; D gene: .; clone size: many; CDR3 DNA: TGTGCCATCAGATCCTCCAGGGGAGAGACCCAGTACTTC; CDR3 protein: CAIRSSRGETQYF
J gene: TRBJ2-4; V gene: TRBV28; D gene: .; clone size: many; CDR3 DNA: TGTGCCAGCAGTTCGCGCCTTCAAGGCTACGCGATCGCCAAAAACATTCAGTACTTC; CDR3 protein: CASSSRLQGYAIAKNIQYF
J gene: TRBJ1-3; V gene: TRBV7-6; D gene: TRBD1; clone size: many; CDR3 DNA: TGTGCCAGCAGCTTAGGGATCGACAGGGCCTTGTATGGAAACACCATATATTTT; CDR3 protein: CASSLGIDRALYGNTIYF
J gene: TRBJ2-3; V gene: TRBV5-1; D gene: .; clone size: many; CDR3 DNA: TGCGCCAGCAGCTTGAGAGGGACCGGGACAGATACGCAGTATTTT; CDR3 protein: CASSLRGTGTDTQYF
J gene: TRBJ2-1; V gene: TRBV7-9; D gene: TRBD2; clone size: few; CDR3 DNA: TGTGCCAGCAGCCGGACTAGCGGGAGGTACAATGAGCAGTTCTTC; CDR3 protein: CASSRTSGRYNEQFF
J gene: TRBJ2-5; V gene: TRBV7-2; D gene: .; clone size: few; CDR3 DNA: TGTGCCAGCAGCTTATCGGGACCCTCCGAGACCCAGTACTTC; CDR3 protein: CASSLSGPSETQYF
J gene: TRBJ1-6; V gene: TRBV7-2; D gene: .; clone size: many; CDR3 DNA: TGTGCCAGCAGCCTAAGGGGGAAAAATAATTCACCCCTCCACTTT; CDR3 protein: CASSLRGKNNSPLHF
J gene: TRBJ2-5; V gene: TRBV3-1; D gene: .; clone size: .; CDR3 DNA: TGTGCCAGCAGCCAAGGGGTAACAGGGCAAGAGACCCAGTACTTC; CDR3 protein: CASSQGVTGQETQYF
J gene: TRBJ1-3; V gene: TRBV2; D gene: .; clone size: many; CDR3 DNA: TGTGCCAGCGCGGGGAGACACTTCATGGATTTT; CDR3 protein: CASAGRHFMDF
J gene: TRBJ2-7; V gene: TRBV4-1; D gene: TRBD1; clone size: many; CDR3 DNA: TGCGCCAGCAGCCAAGTGGGAGACAGGGGTGATTACGAGCAGTACTTC; CDR3 protein: CASSQVGDRGDYEQYF
J gene: TRBJ2-7; V gene: TRBV11-2; D gene: .; clone size: many; CDR3 DNA: TGTGCCAGCAGCTTAGGTCTGGGGTACGAGCAGTACTTC; CDR3 protein: CASSLGLGYEQYF
J gene: TRBJ1-1; V gene: TRBV20-1; D gene: .; clone size: few; CDR3 DNA: TGCAGTGCTAGAGGCCGGCAGATGAACACTGAAGCTTTCTTT; CDR3 protein: CSARGRQMNTEAFF
J gene: TRBJ1-1; V gene: TRBV20-1; D gene: TRBD1; clone size: many; CDR3 DNA: TGCAGTGCTGGCTCGGGACAGATGAACACTGAAGCTTTCTTT; CDR3 protein: CSAGSGQMNTEAFF
J gene: TRBJ2-7; V gene: TRBV28; D gene: .; clone size: many; CDR3 DNA: TGTGCCAGCAGCAGACCCGCTTACAAACACTACGAGCAGTACTTC; CDR3 protein: CASSRPAYKHYEQYF
J gene: TRBJ1-5; V gene: TRBV3-1; D gene: .; clone size: many; CDR3 DNA: TGTGCCAGCAGCCAAAGTAATCAGCCCCAGCATTTT; CDR3 protein: CASSQSNQPQHF
J gene: TRBJ2-2; V gene: TRBV28; D gene: .; clone size: many; CDR3 DNA: TGTGCCAGCTGGCAACGCAAGACCGGGGAGCTGTTTTTT; CDR3 protein: CASWQRKTGELFF
J gene: TRBJ2-3; V gene: TRBV6-5; D gene: .; clone size: few; CDR3 DNA: TGTGCCAGCTCTGTAGCAGGGGTAAAAGATACGCAGTATTTT; CDR3 protein: CASSVAGVKDTQYF